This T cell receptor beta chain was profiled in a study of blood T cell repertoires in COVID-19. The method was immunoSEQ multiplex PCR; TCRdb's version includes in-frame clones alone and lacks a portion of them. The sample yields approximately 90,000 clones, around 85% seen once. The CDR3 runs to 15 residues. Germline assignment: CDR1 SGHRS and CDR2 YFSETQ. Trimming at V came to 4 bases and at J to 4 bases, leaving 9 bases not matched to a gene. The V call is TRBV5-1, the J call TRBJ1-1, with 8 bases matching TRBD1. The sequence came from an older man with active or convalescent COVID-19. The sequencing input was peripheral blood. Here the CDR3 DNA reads TGCGCCAGCAGCCCACGGACAGGACAGGGCACTGAAGCTTTCTTT. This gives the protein CASSPRTGQGTEAFF.